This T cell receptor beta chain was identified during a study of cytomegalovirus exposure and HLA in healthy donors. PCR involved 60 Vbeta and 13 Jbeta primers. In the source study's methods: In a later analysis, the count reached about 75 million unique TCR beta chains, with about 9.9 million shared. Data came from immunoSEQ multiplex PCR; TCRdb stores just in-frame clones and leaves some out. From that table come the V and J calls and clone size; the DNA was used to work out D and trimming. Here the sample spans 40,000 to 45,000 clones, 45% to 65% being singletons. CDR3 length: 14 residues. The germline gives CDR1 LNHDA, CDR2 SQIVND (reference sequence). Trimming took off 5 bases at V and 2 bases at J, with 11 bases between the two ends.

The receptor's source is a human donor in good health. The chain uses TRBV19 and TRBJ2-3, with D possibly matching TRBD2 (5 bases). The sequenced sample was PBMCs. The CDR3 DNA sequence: TGTGCCAGTAGTCCCGGGGTGAACACAGATACGCAGTATTTT. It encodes CASSPGVNTDTQYF.